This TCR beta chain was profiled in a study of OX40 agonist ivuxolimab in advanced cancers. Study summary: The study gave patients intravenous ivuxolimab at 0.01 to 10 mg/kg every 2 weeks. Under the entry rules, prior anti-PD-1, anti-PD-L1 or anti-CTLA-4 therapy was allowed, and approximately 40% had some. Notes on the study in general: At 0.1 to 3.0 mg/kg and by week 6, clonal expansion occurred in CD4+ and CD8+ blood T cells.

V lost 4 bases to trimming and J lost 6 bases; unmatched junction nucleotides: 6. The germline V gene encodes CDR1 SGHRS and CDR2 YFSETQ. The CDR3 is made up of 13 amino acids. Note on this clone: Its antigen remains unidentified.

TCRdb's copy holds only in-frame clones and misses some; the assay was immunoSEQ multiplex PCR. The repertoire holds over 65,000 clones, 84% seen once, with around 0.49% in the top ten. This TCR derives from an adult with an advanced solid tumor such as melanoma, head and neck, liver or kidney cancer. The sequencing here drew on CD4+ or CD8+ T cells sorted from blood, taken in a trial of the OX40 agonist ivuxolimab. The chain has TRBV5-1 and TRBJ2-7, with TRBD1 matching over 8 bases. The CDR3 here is CASSGTGLAEQYF. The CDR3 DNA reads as TGCGCCAGCAGCGGGACAGGTCTGGCCGAGCAGTACTTC.